The 32 T cell receptor beta chains given below trace back to one sample, sequenced in a study of T cells after yellow fever vaccination. TCRdb itself ran the 5' RACE reads through MiXCR, one entry per CDR3 protein. The sample yields about 340,000 distinct CDR3 sequences, around 13% seen once. The sequencing here drew on CD4+ T cells sorted from PBMCs, taken 15 days after the yellow fever booster vaccination. Receptors were obtained from a young man who received the YFV17D yellow fever vaccine.

The CDR3 DNA is TGCAGTGCTACCCCAGGAGATGGCTACACCTTC. It translates to CSATPGDGYTF. V usage is TRBV20-1 and J usage is TRBJ1-2; D ambiguous. The V end lost 4 bases, the J end lost 6 bases, and 9 bases lay between the germline ends. Germline V gene data show CDR1 as DFQATT and CDR2 as SNEGSKA (reference sequence). The CDR3 is 11 residues long.

This clonotype was observed a few times. The chain recombines TRBV12-3 or TRBV12-4 with TRBJ1-3; TRBD1 is a possible D gene (6 bases). The CDR3 consists of 16 residues. Trimming took 3 bases from V and 4 from J, leaving 16 bases between them. The CDR3 DNA is TGTGCCAGCAGTTTGCGAACAGGGTCGCCCGGAAACACCATATATTTT. Translated, it gives CASSLRTGSPGNTIYF.

The gene calls are TRBV5-4 and TRBJ2-7; 9 nucleotides align to TRBD1. The CDR3 runs to 14 residues. The germline gives CDR1 SGHNT, CDR2 YYREEE (reference sequence). V trimming: 4 bases; J trimming: 2 bases; junction bases outside the gene matches: 4. Here the CDR3 reads CASSTGQGTYEQYF. The CDR3 region has the DNA TGTGCCAGCAGCACCGGACAGGGGACCTACGAGCAGTACTTC.

This clonotype was counted a single time. The chain has TRBV30 and TRBJ2-3, with D possibly matching TRBD2 (7 bases). CDR1 is GTSNPN and CDR2 is SVGIG in the germline V gene (reference sequence). The V and J ends lost 2 bases and 5 bases respectively, with 14 bases between them. The CDR3 runs to 14 residues. The CDR3 bases are TGTGCCTGGAGTAGAGGGGGGGCCGAAGATACGCAGTATTTT. As protein: CAWSRGGAEDTQYF.

CDR3 loop: CASSLAGRLRSGANVLTF. CDR3 DNA sequence: TGTGCCAGCAGTTTGGCGGGTAGGCTTCGCTCTGGGGCCAACGTCCTGACTTTC. The genes are TRBV12-3 or TRBV12-4 and TRBJ2-6, with TRBD2 as a possible D gene (5 bases). V was pared by 3 bases and J by 0 bases, with 15 bases between. The CDR3 loop spans 18 amino acids.

This chain links TRBV30 with TRBJ2-3; 8 bases match TRBD1. This CDR3 region has 14 residues. Germline V lookup: CDR1 GTSNPN, CDR2 SVGIG (reference sequence). V dropped 1 base and J dropped 9; count of bases not matched to a gene: 9. The CDR3, as DNA: TGTGCCTGGAGTGATCTGTCGACAGGGGACACGCAGTATTTT. It yields the protein CAWSDLSTGDTQYF.

This clonotype was counted between two and nine times. The V and J genes are TRBV10-3 and TRBJ1-5; D perhaps matches TRBD1 (6 bases). V shed 9 bases and J shed 0 bases, with 9 bases lying between them. This CDR3 spans 13 amino acids. Looked up from germline, CDR1 is ENHRY and CDR2 is SYGVKD. CDR3 amino acids: CAITTGSNQPQHF. The CDR3 DNA reads TGTGCCATTACGACAGGTAGCAATCAGCCCCAGCATTTT.

This clonotype turned up a few times. J is TRBJ2-7 and V is TRBV6-1; maybe TRBD1 (6 bases). This CDR3 has 13 amino acids. The germline V gene encodes CDR1 MNHNS and CDR2 SASEGT. The V end lost 3 bases, the J end lost 7 bases, and 13 bases lay between the germline ends. Here the CDR3 DNA reads TGTGCCAGCAGTGACACCCATGACAGGGAGCAGTACGTC. Its protein is CASSDTHDREQYV.

There are a few counts of this clonotype. The chain employs TRBV4-1 and TRBJ1-6, with 7 bases that match TRBD1. There are 16 residues in the CDR3. Germline trimming cut 1 base from V and 10 bases from J; bases unmatched to any gene: 10. The germline V gene has CDR1 MGHRA and CDR2 YSYEKL. CDR3 sequence (DNA): TGCGCCAGCAGCCAAGGCTCCGGACAGGCTCGGTCACCCCTCCACTTT. It specifies CASSQGSGQARSPLHF.

In its sample, this clonotype was seen a few times. This chain connects TRBV6-5 to TRBJ1-2; no definite D call. CDR1 is MNHEY, CDR2 SVGAGI, per germline. The ends were cut back, 7 bases at V and 4 bases at J, with 10 bases in the middle. The CDR3 totals 12 residues. The CDR3 DNA is TGTGCCAGCACTCTGGCGGGCTATGGCTACACCTTC. It specifies CASTLAGYGYTF.

This clonotype was seen more than once but under ten times. The chain has TRBV6-5 and TRBJ1-2; D is perhaps TRBD1 (5 bases). The CDR3 covers 16 residues. Per germline, CDR1 MNHEY and CDR2 SVGAGI. V was trimmed by 5 bases and J by 0 bases, leaving 16 bases between them. The CDR3 spells CASSPVGGVANYGYTF. The CDR3 DNA follows: TGTGCCAGCAGTCCAGTGGGGGGGGTAGCTAACTATGGCTACACCTTC.

This clonotype was seen at least ten times. This chain links TRBV7-9 with TRBJ1-1; D gene ambiguous. Germline lookup yields CDR1 SEHNR and CDR2 FQNEAQ (reference sequence). Trimming shortened V by 3 bases and J by 1 base, and 6 bases separated the two germline ends. The CDR3 length is 13 residues. The CDR3 loop reads CASSFRGNTEAFF. The CDR3 bases are TGTGCCAGCAGCTTTAGAGGGAACACTGAAGCTTTCTTT.

This clonotype was found many times. J is TRBJ2-5 and V is TRBV12-3 or TRBV12-4; unclear D gene. The CDR3 has 12 residues. Trimming pared 5 bases from V and 4 bases from J, leaving 8 bases between. Here the CDR3 reads CASSTRRETQYF. The CDR3 DNA reads TGTGCCAGCAGTACGCGAAGAGAGACCCAGTACTTC.

This clonotype appeared a few times. This chain links TRBV5-5 with TRBJ2-7; TRBD1 matches at 8 bases. CDR1 is SGHKS and CDR2 is YYEKEE in the germline V gene (reference sequence). There are 15 residues in the CDR3. V shed 4 bases, J shed 2 bases, and the junction held 8 bases outside the gene matches. For the CDR3, the DNA is TGTGCCAGCAGCACAATGACAGGGGTAACCTACGAGCAGTACTTC. Translation gives CASSTMTGVTYEQYF. Supplemented by reference TRBV5-5 and TRBJ2-7, the full variable domain reads DAGVTQSPTHLIKTRGQQVTLRCSPISGHKSVSWYQQVLGQGPQFIFQYYEKEERGRGNFPDRFSARQFPNYSSELNVNALLLGDSALYLCASSTMTGVTYEQYFGPGTRLTVT.

This chain connects TRBV7-2 to TRBJ1-2; TRBD1 might be the D (5 bases). Germline V lookup: CDR1 SGHTA, CDR2 FQGNSA. This CDR3 comprises 17 residues. V dropped 5 bases and J dropped 0 bases, with 19 bases sitting between them. CDR3 amino acids: CASSPQVGWGTNYGYTF. Written as DNA, the CDR3 is TGTGCCAGCAGCCCTCAGGTTGGATGGGGGACTAACTATGGCTACACCTTC.

Only a few counts were recorded for this clonotype. No DNA is shown, since the ends of the CDR3 on it are uncertain; the CDR3 is the one TCRdb lists. The gene calls are TRBV29-1 and TRBJ1-5; the table calls TRBD1, which could not be checked here. Per the germline V gene, CDR1 is SQVTM and CDR2 is ANQGSEA. 13 amino acids form the CDR3, both terminal residues included. CDR3 amino acids: CSVSGQGNQPQHF.

The chain recombines TRBV6-2 or TRBV6-3 with TRBJ2-3; a possible D gene is TRBD2 (5 bases). Germline CDR1 and CDR2: MNHEY and SVGEGT. Trimming removed 4 bases from V and 0 bases from J, with 11 bases in between. There are 15 residues in the CDR3. CDR3 in amino acids: CASSSLRTSTDTQYF. CDR3 nucleotide sequence: TGTGCCAGCAGTTCCCTCCGGACTAGCACAGATACGCAGTATTTT.

The table lists this clonotype with a few counts. V gene TRBV4-3 combines with J gene TRBJ1-1; D remains ambiguous. CDR1 and CDR2 (germline): LGHNA, YSLEER. Trimming took 0 bases from V and 4 from J, leaving 12 bases between them. CDR3 length equals 15 residues. The CDR3 nucleotides are TGCGCCAGCAGCCAAGAACGGTTTTTAGGCACTGAAGCTTTCTTT. Its protein product is CASSQERFLGTEAFF.

This clonotype has only a few counts. The CDR3 DNA reads as TGTGCCAGCCTTCGGTCAGGGACAGGGTGCCTCGGGGAGCTGTTTTTT. Its protein product is CASLRSGTGCLGELFF. This chain connects TRBV7-3 to TRBJ2-2; 9 nucleotides match TRBD1. Germline V CDR1 and CDR2: SGHTA, FQGTGA. V trimming: 8 bases; J trimming: 7 bases; junction bases outside the gene matches: 14. The CDR3 is 16 amino acids.

This clonotype was counted only a few times. The chain combines TRBV27 with TRBJ1-5; TRBD1 might be the D (5 bases). CDR3 length: 14 amino acids. Trimming shortened V by 3 bases and J by 7 bases, and 13 bases separated the two germline ends. The germline V gene has CDR1 MNHEY and CDR2 SMNVEV (reference sequence). CDR3: CASSFSGGYQPQHF. In DNA, the CDR3 is TGTGCCAGCAGTTTTTCGGGGGGATACCAGCCCCAGCATTTT.

This clonotype was counted only a few times. The genes are TRBV27 and TRBJ2-3, with D possibly called TRBD1 or TRBD2 (5 bases each). The V and J ends lost 4 bases and 4 bases respectively, with 18 bases between them. Germline V CDR1 and CDR2: MNHEY, SMNVEV (reference sequence). The CDR3 loop spans 16 amino acids. CDR3 coding DNA: TGTGCCAGCAGTTCTTGGGACCCCCACGGCGCAGATACGCAGTATTTT. This encodes CASSSWDPHGADTQYF.

This clonotype has ten or more counts. The chain has TRBV12-3 or TRBV12-4 and TRBJ1-5; possible D gene TRBD1, 5 bases. Trimming cost V 5 bases and J 5 bases, with 10 bases left between them. The CDR3 is made up of 13 amino acids. The CDR3 nucleotides read TGTGCCAGCAGTCAAACGACAGATCAGCCCCAGCATTTT. Protein product: CASSQTTDQPQHF.

CDR3 sequence: CASSQDEAGDEKLFF. As DNA, the CDR3 is TGCGCCAGCAGCCAAGATGAGGCGGGGGATGAAAAACTGTTTTTT. The gene calls are TRBV4-1 and TRBJ1-4, with D tentatively TRBD1 (5 bases). The CDR3 runs 15 residues. Germline loops: CDR1 MGHRA, CDR2 YSYEKL. Trimming pared 0 bases from V and 6 bases from J, leaving 11 bases between.

This clonotype was observed a few times. The rearrangement joins TRBV5-1 to TRBJ1-4, with a possible D match to TRBD1 (5 bases). Germline loops: CDR1 SGHRS, CDR2 YFSETQ. The CDR3 loop spans 14 amino acids. Trimming removed 4 bases at V and 8 bases at J, with 15 bases between. The DNA of the CDR3 is TGCGCCAGCAGCATCGGGACGACGGGAGAAAAACTGTTTTTT. It translates to CASSIGTTGEKLFF.

This clonotype was detected a few times. V usage is TRBV24-1 and J usage is TRBJ1-2; 8 bases fit TRBD1. The CDR3 is 15 residues long. Looked up from germline, CDR1 is KGHDR and CDR2 is SFDVKD. V shed 3 bases, J shed 3 bases, and the junction held 5 bases outside the gene matches. CDR3 bases: TGTGCCACCAGTGATCCGGGACAGGTTTACTATGGCTACACCTTC. The encoded protein is CATSDPGQVYYGYTF.

This clonotype was seen a handful of times. The chain couples TRBV20-1 to TRBJ1-2; D perhaps matches TRBD1 (5 bases). V was trimmed by 3 bases and J by 7 bases, leaving 12 bases between them. Germline CDR1 is DFQATT and CDR2 is SNEGSKA (reference sequence). CDR3 length equals 12 residues. For the CDR3, the DNA is TGCAGTGCTAGGGAGGGACCTGGTGGCTACACCTTC. Translating gives CSAREGPGGYTF.

This clonotype has only a few counts. This sequence joins TRBV24-1 and TRBJ2-3; a possible D gene is TRBD2 (5 bases). The CDR3 is made up of 17 amino acids. The germline CDR1 and CDR2 sequences are KGHDR and SFDVKD. Trimming shortened V by 3 bases and J by 0 bases, and 15 bases separated the two germline ends. The CDR3 coding sequence is TGTGCCACCAGTGATCCGGGGAGACTCATGAGCACAGATACGCAGTATTTT. The encoded protein is CATSDPGRLMSTDTQYF.

This clonotype has a count of ten or more. V usage is TRBV29-1 and J usage is TRBJ2-7; D not resolved. CDR3 length equals 12 residues. Germline V gene sequence: CDR1 SQVTM, CDR2 ANQGSEA. The V end lost 5 bases, the J end lost 5 bases, and 13 bases lay between the germline ends. The CDR3: CSVRHAKNEQYF. CDR3 bases: TGCAGCGTTCGACACGCCAAAAACGAGCAGTACTTC.

This clonotype was counted only a few times. The chain combines TRBV6-1 with TRBJ1-2; no clear D gene. The CDR3 spans 14 residues. Trimming cost V 7 bases and J 5 bases, with 17 bases left between them. The germline gives CDR1 MNHNS, CDR2 SASEGT. The CDR3 reads CASTGVRGGYGYTF. The CDR3 coding sequence is TGTGCCAGCACCGGAGTTCGGGGTGGTTATGGCTACACCTTC.

There are a few counts of this clonotype. The gene calls are TRBV6-5 and TRBJ2-5, with 9 bases lining up with TRBD1. Germline V lookup: CDR1 MNHEY, CDR2 SVGAGI. This CDR3 is 16 amino acids long. V was pared by 6 bases and J by 5 bases, with 13 bases of the junction left unmatched. This CDR3 reads CASSLRWTGVIETQYF. CDR3 sequence (DNA): TGTGCCAGCAGCCTAAGGTGGACAGGGGTGATTGAGACCCAGTACTTC.

This clonotype has a count of ten or more. The chain carries TRBV4-2 and TRBJ2-6; the D is unclear. CDR1 LGHNA and CDR2 YNFKEQ come from the germline V gene. CDR3 length equals 14 residues. With 4 bases removed from V and 3 bases from J, the gap between germline ends came to 7 bases. DNA for the CDR3: TGTGCCAGCAGCCCATTGGGTGGGGCCAACGTCCTGACTTTC. Its protein is CASSPLGGANVLTF.

This clonotype was seen more than once but under ten times. V usage is TRBV7-2 and J usage is TRBJ1-5, with 8 bases aligning to TRBD1. Germline CDR1 and CDR2: SGHTA and FQGNSA. CDR3 length: 16 amino acids. Trimming cost V 0 bases and J 3 bases; bases outside gene matches: 4. CDR3 loop: CASSLARTGFNQPQHF. Here the CDR3 DNA reads TGTGCCAGCAGCTTAGCGAGGACAGGGTTCAATCAGCCCCAGCATTTT.